This TCR beta chain was identified in a study of Tregs in tolerant kidney transplant recipients. Regarding the study as a whole: Activated donor B cell expansion appeared to reveal the most relevant donor-specific TCRbeta repertoire.

On this clone: Its specificity is not known.

From germline, CDR1 is WNHNN and CDR2 SYGVQD (reference sequence). V was trimmed by 0 bases and J by 11 bases, leaving 14 bases between them. This CDR3 has 14 amino acids. Unstimulated regulatory T cells (CD4+CD25+CD127-), CD4+CD25- non-regulatory cells, CD4 and CD8 cells were FACS-sorted from thawed PBMCs. The repertoire was sequenced with immunoSEQ multiplex PCR; TCRdb's copy has only in-frame clones and lacks some. The table records about 240,000 clones, around 81% of them present only once. The rearrangement links TRBV10-1 to TRBJ2-4; possibly TRBD1 for D (5 bases). The TCR sequence derives from a human donor in good health. Sequenced sample: CD4+ T cells from blood. This CDR3 reads CASSESSQQGVQYF. Written as DNA, the CDR3 is TGCGCCAGCAGTGAGTCAAGCCAACAAGGGGTTCAGTACTTC.